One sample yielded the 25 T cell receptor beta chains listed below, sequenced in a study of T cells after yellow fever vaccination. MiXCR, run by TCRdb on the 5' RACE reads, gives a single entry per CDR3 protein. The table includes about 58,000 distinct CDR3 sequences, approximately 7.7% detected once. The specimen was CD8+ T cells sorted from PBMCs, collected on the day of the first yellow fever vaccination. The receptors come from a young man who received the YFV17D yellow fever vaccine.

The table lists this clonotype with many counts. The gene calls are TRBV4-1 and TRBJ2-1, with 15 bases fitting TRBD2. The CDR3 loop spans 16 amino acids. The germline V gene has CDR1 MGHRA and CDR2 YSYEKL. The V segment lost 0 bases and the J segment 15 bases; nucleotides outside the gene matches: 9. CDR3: CASSQDRTSGGAGPFF. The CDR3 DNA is TGCGCCAGCAGCCAAGATCGGACTAGCGGGGGGGCCGGTCCGTTCTTC.

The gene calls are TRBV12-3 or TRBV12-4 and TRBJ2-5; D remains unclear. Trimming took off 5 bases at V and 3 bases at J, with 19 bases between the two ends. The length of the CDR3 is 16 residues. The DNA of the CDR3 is TGTGCCAGCAGTAAATACTCGGGCGGAACCGAAGAGACCCAGTACTTC. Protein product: CASSKYSGGTEETQYF.

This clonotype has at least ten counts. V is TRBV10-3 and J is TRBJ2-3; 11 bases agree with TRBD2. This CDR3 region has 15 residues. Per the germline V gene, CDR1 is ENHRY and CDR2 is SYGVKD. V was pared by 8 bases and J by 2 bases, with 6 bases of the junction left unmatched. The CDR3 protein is CAIRPTSGVTDTQYF. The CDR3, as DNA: TGTGCCATCCGACCGACTAGCGGGGTCACAGATACGCAGTATTTT.

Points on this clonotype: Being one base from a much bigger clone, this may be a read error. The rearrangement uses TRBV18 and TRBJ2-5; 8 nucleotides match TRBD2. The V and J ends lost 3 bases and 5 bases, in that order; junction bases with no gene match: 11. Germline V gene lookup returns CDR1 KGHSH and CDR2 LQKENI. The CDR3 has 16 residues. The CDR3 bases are TGTGCCAGCTCACCCCATTGGACTAGCTCCTGGGAGACCCAGTACTTC. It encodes CASSPHWTSSWETQYF.

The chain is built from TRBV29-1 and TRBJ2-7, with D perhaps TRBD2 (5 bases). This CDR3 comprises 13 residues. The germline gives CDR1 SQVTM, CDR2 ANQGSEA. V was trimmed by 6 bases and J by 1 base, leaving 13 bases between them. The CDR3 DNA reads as TGCAGCGTGGTACCCCGCGGGTCCTACGAGCAGTACTTC. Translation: CSVVPRGSYEQYF.

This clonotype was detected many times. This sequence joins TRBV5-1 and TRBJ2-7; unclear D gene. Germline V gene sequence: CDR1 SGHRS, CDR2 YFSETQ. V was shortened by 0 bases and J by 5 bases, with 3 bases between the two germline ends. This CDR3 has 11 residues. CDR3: CASSLEDEQYV. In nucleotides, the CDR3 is TGCGCCAGCAGCTTGGAGGACGAGCAGTACGTC.

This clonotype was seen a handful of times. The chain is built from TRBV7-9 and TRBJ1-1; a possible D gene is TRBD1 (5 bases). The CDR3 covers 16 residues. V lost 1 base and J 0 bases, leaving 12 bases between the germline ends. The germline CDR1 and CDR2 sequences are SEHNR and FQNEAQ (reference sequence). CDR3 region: CASSLGQGYMNTEAFF. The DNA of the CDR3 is TGTGCCAGCAGCTTAGGGCAGGGATACATGAACACTGAAGCTTTCTTT.

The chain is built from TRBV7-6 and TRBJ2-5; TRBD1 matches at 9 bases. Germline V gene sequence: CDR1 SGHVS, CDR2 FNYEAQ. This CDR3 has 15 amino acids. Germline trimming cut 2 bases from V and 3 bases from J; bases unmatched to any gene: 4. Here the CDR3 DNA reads TGTGCCAGCAGCTTATCCTGGACAGGGGAAGAGACCCAGTACTTC. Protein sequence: CASSLSWTGEETQYF.

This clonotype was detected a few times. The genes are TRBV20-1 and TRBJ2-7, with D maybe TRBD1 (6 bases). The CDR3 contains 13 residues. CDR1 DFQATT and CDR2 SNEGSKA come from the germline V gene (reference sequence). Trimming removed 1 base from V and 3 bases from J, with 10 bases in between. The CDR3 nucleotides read TGCAGTGCTAGAGCTAGGGGGAACTACGAGCAGTACGTC. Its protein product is CSARARGNYEQYV.

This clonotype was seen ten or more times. CDR3 sequence (DNA): TGTGCCAGCAGCTTCCCCCAGGGGAAGTCCGGGGAGCTGTTTTTT. Its translation: CASSFPQGKSGELFF. V and J are TRBV7-9 and TRBJ2-2; tentative D call: TRBD1 (6 bases). The CDR3 is 15 amino acids. V was trimmed by 3 bases and J by 6 bases, leaving 14 bases between them. Per the germline V gene, CDR1 is SEHNR and CDR2 is FQNEAQ (reference sequence).

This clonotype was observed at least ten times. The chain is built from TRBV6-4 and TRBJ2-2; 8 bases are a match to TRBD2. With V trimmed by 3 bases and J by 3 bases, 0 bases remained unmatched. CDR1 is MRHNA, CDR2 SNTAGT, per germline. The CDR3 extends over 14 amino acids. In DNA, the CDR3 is TGTGCCAGCAGTGAGCGGGGGGACACCGGGGAGCTGTTTTTT. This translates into CASSERGDTGELFF.

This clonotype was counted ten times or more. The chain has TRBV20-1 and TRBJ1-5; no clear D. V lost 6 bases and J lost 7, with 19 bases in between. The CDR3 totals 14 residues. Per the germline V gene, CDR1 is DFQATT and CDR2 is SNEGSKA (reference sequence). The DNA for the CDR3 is TGCAGTGCCTCTAGCGGAGACCATAGCCAGCCCCAGCATTTT. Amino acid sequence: CSASSGDHSQPQHF.

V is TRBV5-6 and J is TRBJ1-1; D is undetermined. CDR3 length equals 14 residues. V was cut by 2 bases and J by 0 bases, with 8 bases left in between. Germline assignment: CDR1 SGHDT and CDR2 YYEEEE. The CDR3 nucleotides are TGTGCCAGCAGCTTTACACATATGAACACTGAAGCTTTCTTT. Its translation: CASSFTHMNTEAFF.

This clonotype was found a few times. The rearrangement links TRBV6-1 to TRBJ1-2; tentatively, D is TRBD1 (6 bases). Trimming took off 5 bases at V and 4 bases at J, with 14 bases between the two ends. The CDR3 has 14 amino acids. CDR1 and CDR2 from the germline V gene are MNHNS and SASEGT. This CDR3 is CASSPSSRGYGYTF. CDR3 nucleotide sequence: TGTGCCAGCAGTCCCTCCTCCAGGGGCTATGGCTACACCTTC.

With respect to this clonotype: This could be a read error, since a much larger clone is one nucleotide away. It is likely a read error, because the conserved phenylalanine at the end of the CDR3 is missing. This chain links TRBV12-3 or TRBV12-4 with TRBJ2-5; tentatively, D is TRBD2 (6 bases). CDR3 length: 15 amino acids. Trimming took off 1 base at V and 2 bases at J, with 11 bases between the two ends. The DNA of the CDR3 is TGTGCCAGCAGTTTAGTAACTAGCAGGCAAGAGACCCAGTACTGC. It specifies CASSLVTSRQETQYC.

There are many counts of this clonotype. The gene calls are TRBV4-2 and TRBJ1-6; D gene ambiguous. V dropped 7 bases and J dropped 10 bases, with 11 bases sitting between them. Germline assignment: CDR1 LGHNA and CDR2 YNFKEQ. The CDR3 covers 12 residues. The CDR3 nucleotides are TGTGCCAGCAACGAATACGGGTCACCCCTCCACTTT. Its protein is CASNEYGSPLHF.

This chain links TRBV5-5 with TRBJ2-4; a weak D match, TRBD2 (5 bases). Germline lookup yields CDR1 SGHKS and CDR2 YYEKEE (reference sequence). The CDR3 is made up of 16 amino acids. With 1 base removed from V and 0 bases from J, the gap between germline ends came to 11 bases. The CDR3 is CASSLRGLLAKNIQYF. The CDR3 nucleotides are TGTGCCAGCAGCTTGCGGGGATTACTAGCCAAAAACATTCAGTACTTC.

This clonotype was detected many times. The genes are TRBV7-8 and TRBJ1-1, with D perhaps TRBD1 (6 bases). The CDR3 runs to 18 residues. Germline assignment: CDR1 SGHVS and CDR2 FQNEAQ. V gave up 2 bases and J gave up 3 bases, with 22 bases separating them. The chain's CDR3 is CASSLPRGGGASDTEAFF. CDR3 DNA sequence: TGTGCCAGCAGCTTACCCCGGGGTGGGGGGGCGAGTGACACTGAAGCTTTCTTT.

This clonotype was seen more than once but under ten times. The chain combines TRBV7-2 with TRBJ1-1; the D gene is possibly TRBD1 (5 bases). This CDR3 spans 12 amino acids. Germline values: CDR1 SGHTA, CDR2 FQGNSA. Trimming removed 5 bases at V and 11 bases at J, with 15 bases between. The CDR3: CASSMGRRAAFF. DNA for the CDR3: TGTGCCAGCAGCATGGGACGGAGAGCGGCTTTCTTT.

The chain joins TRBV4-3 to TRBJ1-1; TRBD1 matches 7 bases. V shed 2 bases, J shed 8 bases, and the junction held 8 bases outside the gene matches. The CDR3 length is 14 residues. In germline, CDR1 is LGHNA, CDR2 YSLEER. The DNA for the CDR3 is TGCGCCAGCAGCCAACATTCGCGGACAGGAGAAGCTTTCTTT. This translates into CASSQHSRTGEAFF.

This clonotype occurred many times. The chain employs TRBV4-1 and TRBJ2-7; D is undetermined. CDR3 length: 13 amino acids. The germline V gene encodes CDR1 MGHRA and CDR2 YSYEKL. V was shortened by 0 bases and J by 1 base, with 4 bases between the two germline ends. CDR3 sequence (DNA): TGCGCCAGCAGCCAAGATCGGTCCTACGAGCAGTACTTC. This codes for CASSQDRSYEQYF.

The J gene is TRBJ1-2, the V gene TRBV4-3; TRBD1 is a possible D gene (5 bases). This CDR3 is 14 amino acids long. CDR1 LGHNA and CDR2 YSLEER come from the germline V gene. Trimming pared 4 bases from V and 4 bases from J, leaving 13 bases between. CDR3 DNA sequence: TGCGCCAGCAGCCGGGAGGGGCAGTTCTATGGCTACACCTTC. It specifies CASSREGQFYGYTF.

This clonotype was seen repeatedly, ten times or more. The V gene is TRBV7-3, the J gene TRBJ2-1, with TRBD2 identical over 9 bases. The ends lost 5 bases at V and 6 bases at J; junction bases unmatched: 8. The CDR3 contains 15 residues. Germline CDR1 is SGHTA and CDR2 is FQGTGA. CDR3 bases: TGTGCCAGCAGCCACGGACTAGCGAGTCCCAATGAGCAGTTCTTC. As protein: CASSHGLASPNEQFF.

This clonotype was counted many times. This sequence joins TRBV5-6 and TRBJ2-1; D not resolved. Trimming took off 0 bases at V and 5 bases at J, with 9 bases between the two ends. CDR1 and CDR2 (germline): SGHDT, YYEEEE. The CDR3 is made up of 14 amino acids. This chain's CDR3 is CASSLGPMNNEQFF. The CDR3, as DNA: TGTGCCAGCAGCTTGGGTCCGATGAACAATGAGCAGTTCTTC.

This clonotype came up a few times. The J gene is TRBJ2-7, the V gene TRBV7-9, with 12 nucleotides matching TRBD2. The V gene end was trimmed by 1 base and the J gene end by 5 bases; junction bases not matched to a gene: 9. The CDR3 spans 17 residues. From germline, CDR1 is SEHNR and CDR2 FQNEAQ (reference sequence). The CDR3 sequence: CASSLDLSSGGAHEQYF. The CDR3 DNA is TGTGCCAGCAGCTTAGATTTGTCTAGCGGGGGGGCCCACGAGCAGTACTTC. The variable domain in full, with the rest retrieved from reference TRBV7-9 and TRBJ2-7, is DTGVSQNPRHKITKRGQNVTFRCDPISEHNRLYWYRQTLGQGPEFLTYFQNEAQLEKSRLLSDRFSAERPKGSFSTLEIQRTEQGDSAMYLCASSLDLSSGGAHEQYFGPGTRLTVT.